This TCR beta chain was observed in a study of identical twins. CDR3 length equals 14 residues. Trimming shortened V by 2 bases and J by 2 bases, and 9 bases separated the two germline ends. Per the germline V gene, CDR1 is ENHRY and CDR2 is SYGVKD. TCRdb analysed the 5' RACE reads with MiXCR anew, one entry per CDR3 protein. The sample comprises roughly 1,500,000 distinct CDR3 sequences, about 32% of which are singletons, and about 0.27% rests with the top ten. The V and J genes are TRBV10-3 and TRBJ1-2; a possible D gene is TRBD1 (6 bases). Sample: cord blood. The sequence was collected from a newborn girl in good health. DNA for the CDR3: TGTGCCATCAGTGAGACGGGACAAAACTATGGCTACACCTTC. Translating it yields CAISETGQNYGYTF.